The sequence of this T cell receptor (beta chain) was determined in a study of prognosis after radiotherapy for stage I lung cancer. On the study more broadly: All non-small cell lung cancer patients were considered medically inoperable. Adenocarcinoma occurred in roughly 13 patients and squamous cell carcinoma in 6 or 7.

The study amplified the TCR beta CDR3 region from genomic DNA. This amplification was carried out by two rounds of multiplex PCR. For every TRBV and TRBJ gene, a specific primer was used in first-round PCR. TCRdb re-analysed the multiplex PCR reads in MiXCR, keeping a single row per CDR3 protein. The sample consists of about 35,000 distinct CDR3 sequences, around 34% of them appearing once. Whole-study findings and limits: Usage of TRBV and TRBJ genes reportedly differed between metastatic and non-metastatic patients.

With 5 bases removed from V and 4 bases from J, the gap between germline ends came to 16 bases. CDR3 length equals 15 residues. Germline V gene lookup returns CDR1 LNHNV and CDR2 YYDKDF (reference sequence). There were six milliliters of peripheral blood drawn at each of two time points. This clonotype was recorded at least ten times. Antigen: not known. The specimen was PBMCs, collected before or after stereotactic body radiation therapy (not recorded which). The rearrangement joins TRBV15 to TRBJ2-3, with D perhaps TRBD2 (5 bases). The TCR comes from a donor aged 50 or older with non-small cell lung cancer. This CDR3 reads CATSPRDSEADTQYF. CDR3 nucleotide sequence: TGTGCCACCAGCCCCCGGGATTCAGAGGCAGATACGCAGTATTTT.